Shown below are 20 T cell receptor beta chains from a single sample sequenced in a study of glioma-infiltrating T cells. Using RNA template, CDR3s of TCR alpha and beta were amplified with iRepertoire arm-PCR. TCRdb passed the multiplex PCR reads through MiXCR, listing each CDR3 protein once. The sample includes more than 100,000 distinct CDR3 sequences, about 28% of them seen just once. Sequences were obtained from glioma tissue, nonneoplastic brain tissue, or PBMCs (not recorded which). These receptors were collected from a human donor with low-grade glioma or glioblastoma, undergoing nonglioma brain surgery, or in good health (not recorded which).

This clonotype was recorded at least ten times. The V and J genes are TRBV4-3 and TRBJ2-7, with 8 bases identical to TRBD2. The CDR3 is 13 amino acids. J gave up 3 bases and V 6 bases, and 4 bases lay outside the gene matches. The germline V gene encodes CDR1 LGHNA and CDR2 YSLEER. The DNA for the CDR3 is TGCGCCAGCAGTCCCCGGGGGGGCTACGAGCAGTACTTC. As protein: CASSPRGGYEQYF.

This clonotype was counted ten times or more. The V call is TRBV20-1, the J call TRBJ2-7, with TRBD2 matching over 9 bases. The V segment lost 4 bases and the J segment 4 bases; nucleotides outside the gene matches: 2. This CDR3 comprises 12 residues. CDR1 and CDR2 (germline): DFQATT, SNEGSKA (reference sequence). CDR3 sequence: CSATSGDYEQYF. CDR3 bases: TGCAGTGCTACTAGCGGGGATTACGAGCAGTACTTC.

This chain joins TRBV4-1 and TRBJ2-1; TRBD2 matches 14 bases. V lost 2 bases, J lost 4 bases, and 10 bases stayed unmatched. The germline CDR1 and CDR2 sequences are MGHRA and YSYEKL. The CDR3 is 19 amino acids. CDR3 loop: CASSQSPGTSGGLYNEQFF. CDR3 DNA: TGCGCCAGCAGCCAATCCCCAGGGACTAGCGGGGGCTTATACAATGAGCAGTTCTTC.

The chain recombines TRBV6-1 with TRBJ1-4; D might be TRBD1 (6 bases). Germline values: CDR1 MNHNS, CDR2 SASEGT. The CDR3 runs to 14 residues. V dropped 6 bases and J dropped 4 bases, with 12 bases sitting between them. CDR3 nucleotides: TGTGCCAGCAGGAACAGGGAGGGTAATGAAAAACTGTTTTTT. It specifies CASRNREGNEKLFF.

The chain has TRBV11-3 and TRBJ2-7; TRBD1 might be the D (5 bases). Trimming shortened V by 5 bases and J by 3 bases, and 8 bases separated the two germline ends. The CDR3 is made up of 12 amino acids. Per germline, CDR1 SGHNT and CDR2 YENEEA. CDR3 nucleotide sequence: TGTGCCAGCAGCATCGACAGCTACGAGCAGTACTTC. Translating gives CASSIDSYEQYF.

There are a few counts of this clonotype. The chain has TRBV7-6 and TRBJ2-5, with 9 bases lining up with TRBD1. V shed 1 base and J 5 bases; nucleotides not matched to a gene: 8. Germline CDR1 and CDR2: SGHVS and FNYEAQ. This CDR3 region has 16 residues. For the CDR3, the DNA is TGTGCCAGCAGCTTAGGGGGCACAGGGGGCTCTGAGACCCAGTACTTC. The encoded protein is CASSLGGTGGSETQYF.

This clonotype was detected many times. The genes are TRBV6-1 and TRBJ2-7; TRBD2 matches 8 bases. The ends lost 7 bases at V and 3 bases at J; junction bases unmatched: 11. The CDR3 spans 15 residues. The germline gives CDR1 MNHNS, CDR2 SASEGT. CDR3 DNA: TGTGCCAGCACCTACGGGGGGGGGCGCATCTACGAGCAGTACTTC. It specifies CASTYGGGRIYEQYF.

The table lists this clonotype with many counts. This chain uses TRBV12-3 or TRBV12-4 with TRBJ1-6, with 9 bases identical to TRBD1. The CDR3 extends over 15 amino acids. The V segment lost 6 bases and the J segment 6 bases; nucleotides outside the gene matches: 6. CDR3 protein: CASSPDRGTNSPLHF. DNA for the CDR3: TGTGCCAGCAGCCCCGACAGGGGGACTAATTCACCCCTCCACTTT.

In its sample, this clonotype was seen many times. The rearrangement links TRBV6-1 to TRBJ1-2; D gene uncertain. V gave up 6 bases and J gave up 4 bases, with 15 bases separating them. Germline loops: CDR1 MNHNS, CDR2 SASEGT. This CDR3 spans 14 amino acids. The CDR3 sequence: CASRITREVYGYTF. The CDR3 region has the DNA TGTGCCAGCAGGATTACGCGTGAGGTCTATGGCTACACCTTC.

This clonotype was found many times. The gene calls are TRBV7-9 and TRBJ2-5, with D uncertain. CDR3 length equals 13 residues. With 3 bases removed from V and 1 base from J, the gap between germline ends came to 6 bases. The germline V gene has CDR1 SEHNR and CDR2 FQNEAQ (reference sequence). Written as DNA, the CDR3 is TGTGCCAGCAGCTTTGGAGTCCAAGAGACCCAGTACTTC. Amino acids: CASSFGVQETQYF.

The chain has TRBV6-6 and TRBJ1-1, with D perhaps TRBD1 (6 bases). This CDR3 spans 13 amino acids. Germline V CDR1 and CDR2: MNHNY, SVGAGI (reference sequence). CDR3 nucleotide sequence: TGTGTTAGCAGACTACAGGGGAACACTGAAGCTTTCTTT. This gives the protein CVSRLQGNTEAFF.

This clonotype has just one count. A much larger clone sits a single nucleotide away, making a read error possible. The CDR3 here is CAAAPGQSYEQNF. CDR3 coding DNA: TGTGCCGCCGCCCCGGGGCAGAGCTACGAGCAGAACTTC. The chain joins TRBV19 to TRBJ2-7; D could derive from TRBD1 or TRBD2 (5 bases each). Germline CDR1 reads LNHDA; CDR2 reads SQIVND (reference sequence). This CDR3 has 13 residues.

In regard to this clonotype: Germline and junction disagree at one end, which may indicate a read error. J is TRBJ1-6 and V is TRBV5-1, with D maybe TRBD1 (6 bases). This CDR3 region has 15 residues. Looked up from germline, CDR1 is SGHRS and CDR2 is YFSETQ. This chain's CDR3 is CASRLVGGNSSPLHF. CDR3 nucleotide sequence: TGCGCCAGCAGATTGGTAGGGGGAAATAGTTCACCCCTCCACTTT. The whole variable domain, filled in from reference TRBV5-1 and TRBJ1-6, reads KAGVTQTPRYLIKTRGQQVTLSCSPISGHRSVSWYQQTPGQGLQFLFEYFSETQRNKGNFPGRFSGRQFSNSRSEMNVSTLELGDSALYLCASRLVGGNSSPLHFGNGTRLTVT.

This clonotype was seen many times. This chain uses TRBV6-6 with TRBJ2-1; D ambiguous. This CDR3 is built from 12 residues. Looked up from germline, CDR1 is MNHNY and CDR2 is SVGAGI (reference sequence). The germline V and J ends were trimmed by 0 bases and 8 bases, with 5 bases remaining between them. The CDR3 DNA reads TGTGCCAGCAGTTACTCTGGTTATGAGCAGTTCTTC. It encodes CASSYSGYEQFF.

Ten or more counts support this clonotype. The V and J genes are TRBV20-1 and TRBJ2-7; 7 bases agree with TRBD2. Germline V CDR1 and CDR2: DFQATT, SNEGSKA (reference sequence). The CDR3 runs to 14 residues. After removal of 6 bases from V and 0 bases from J, the junction contained 8 bases not matched to a gene. The CDR3 DNA reads TGCAGTGCCCAGACCGGGGGGTCCTCCTACGAGCAGTACTTC. Translation gives CSAQTGGSSYEQYF.

Remarks on this clonotype: At one of its ends the junction is not consistent with the germline gene, which may arise from a read error. The genes are TRBV6-1 and TRBJ2-7, with a weak D call TRBD1 (6 bases). CDR1 MNHNS and CDR2 SASEGT come from the germline V gene. The CDR3 runs 14 residues. CDR3 sequence: CAIYRVMNSYKQYF. The CDR3 DNA sequence: TGTGCCATCTACAGGGTGATGAACTCCTACAAGCAGTACTTC.

This clonotype was recorded at least ten times. V and J are TRBV20-1 and TRBJ2-7; tentative D call: TRBD1 (6 bases). CDR3 length: 18 amino acids. With 0 bases removed from V and 3 bases from J, the gap between germline ends came to 24 bases. Germline values: CDR1 DFQATT, CDR2 SNEGSKA (reference sequence). The CDR3 protein is CSARDLYSHRELSYEQYF. For the CDR3, the DNA is TGCAGTGCTAGAGATCTATACTCCCACAGGGAGTTAAGCTACGAGCAGTACTTC.

Concerning this clonotype itself: This may come from a read error, since a much larger clone is one base off. This chain joins TRBV20-1 and TRBJ1-5, with D maybe TRBD1 (5 bases). Deletions cut 2 bases from V and 2 bases from J, with 25 bases between. In germline, CDR1 is DFQATT, CDR2 SNEGSKA (reference sequence). The CDR3 length is 19 residues. The CDR3 nucleotides are TGCAGTGCTAGAACAATTCGTGCAGGGAGAAACAGTCGCAATCAGCCCCAGCATTTT. Amino acid sequence: CSARTIRAGRNSRNQPQHF.

The table lists this clonotype with many counts. The chain links TRBV20-1 to TRBJ1-2; 7 bases align to TRBD1. CDR1 DFQATT and CDR2 SNEGSKA come from the germline V gene (reference sequence). Trimming removed 3 bases from V and 8 bases from J; junction bases left unmatched: 15. The CDR3 loop spans 15 amino acids. The CDR3 spells CSARKTGNPLRGYTF. The CDR3 region has the DNA TGCAGTGCTAGGAAGACAGGGAACCCTCTTAGGGGCTACACCTTC.

This clonotype was found a few times. The gene calls are TRBV3-1 and TRBJ2-2; D is undetermined. The CDR3 runs to 15 residues. Looked up from germline, CDR1 is LGHDT and CDR2 is YNNKEL (reference sequence). Between the trimmed V and J ends, which lost 4 bases and 4 bases, there was a span of 13 bases. The CDR3 DNA sequence: TGTGCCAGCAGCCCACCTACCCCGGGCACCGGGGAGCTGTTTTTT. Its protein is CASSPPTPGTGELFF.